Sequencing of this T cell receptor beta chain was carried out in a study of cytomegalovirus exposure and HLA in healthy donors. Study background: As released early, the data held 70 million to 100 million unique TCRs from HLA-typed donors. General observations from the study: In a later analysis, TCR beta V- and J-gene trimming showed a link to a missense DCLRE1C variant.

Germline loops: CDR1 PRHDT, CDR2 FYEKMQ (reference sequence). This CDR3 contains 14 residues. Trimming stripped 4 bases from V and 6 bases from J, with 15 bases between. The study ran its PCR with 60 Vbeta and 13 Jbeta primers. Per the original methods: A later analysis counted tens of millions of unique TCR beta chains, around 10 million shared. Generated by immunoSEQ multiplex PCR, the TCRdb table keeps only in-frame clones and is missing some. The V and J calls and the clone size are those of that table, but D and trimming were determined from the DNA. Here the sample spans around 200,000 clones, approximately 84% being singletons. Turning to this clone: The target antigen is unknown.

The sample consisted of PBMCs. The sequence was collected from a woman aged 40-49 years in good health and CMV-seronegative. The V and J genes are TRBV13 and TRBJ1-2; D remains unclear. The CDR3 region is CASSSREKRDGYTF. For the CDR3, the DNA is TGTGCCAGCAGCTCAAGGGAAAAGAGGGATGGCTACACCTTC.